Below are 13 T cell receptor beta chains sequenced from a single sample in a study of CD8+CD57+ T cells in acquired aplastic anemia. Patients picked for sequencing had shown CD8+CD57+ cell expansion detected by flow cytometry. Genomic DNA acted as the template from which TCR beta VDJ combination and CDR3 sequence profiling were carried out. TCRdb itself ran the reads through MiXCR, one entry per CDR3 protein. In the table there are 450,000 to 550,000 distinct CDR3 sequences, around a third of which are singletons. The sample taken for sequencing was sorted CD4+, CD8+, or CD8+CD57+ T cells (not recorded which) from PBMCs. The receptor source for this set is a human donor with aplastic anemia.

A few counts support this clonotype. The CDR3: CASSAWGVGGYEHF. Here the CDR3 DNA reads TGTGCCAGCAGCGCATGGGGGGTAGGGGGCTACGAGCATTTT. The rearrangement links TRBV7-2 to TRBJ1-5, with 7 bases identical to TRBD1. V lost 5 bases, J lost 14 bases, and 15 bases stayed unmatched. The length of the CDR3 is 14 residues. In germline, CDR1 is SGHTA, CDR2 FQGNSA.

CDR3 nucleotide sequence: TGCAGCGTGGCGATGGGTGAGAACACTGAAGCTTTCTTT. It translates to CSVAMGENTEAFF. The chain has TRBV29-1 and TRBJ1-1; D call uncertain. CDR3 size: 13 residues. V lost 6 bases, J lost 1 base, and 12 bases lay in between. Germline CDR1 and CDR2: SQVTM and ANQGSEA.

DNA of the CDR3: TGTGCCAGCAGCTTAGTTGCCAGCTCCTACGAGCAGTACTTC. The encoded protein is CASSLVASSYEQYF. This chain connects TRBV11-3 to TRBJ2-7; unclear D gene. This CDR3 region has 14 residues. V was trimmed by 1 base and J by 0 bases, leaving 7 bases between them. Looked up from germline, CDR1 is SGHNT and CDR2 is YENEEA.

The V gene is TRBV15, the J gene TRBJ2-2; D not resolved. Trimming removed 1 base from V and 8 bases from J, with 5 bases in between. The CDR3 runs 12 residues. From germline, CDR1 is LNHNV and CDR2 YYDKDF (reference sequence). The CDR3 DNA reads TGTGCCACCAGCAGAGGGGCAGGGGAGCTGTTTTTT. Its protein is CATSRGAGELFF. The variable domain in full, completed from reference TRBV15 and TRBJ2-2, reads DAMVIQNPRYQVTQFGKPVTLSCSQTLNHNVMYWYQQKSSQAPKLLFHYYDKDFNNEADTPDNFQSRRPNTSFCFLDIRSPGLGDTAMYLCATSRGAGELFFGEGSRLTVL.

With respect to this clonotype: A much larger clone differs by one base, so this may be a read error. As the CDR3 is not closed by the conserved phenylalanine or tryptophan, this likely results from a read error. The chain is built from TRBV20-1 and TRBJ1-1, with 10 bases matching TRBD1. This CDR3 is built from 14 residues. Germline lookup yields CDR1 DFQATT and CDR2 SNEGSKA (reference sequence). After removal of 3 bases from V and 1 base from J, the junction contained 2 bases not matched to a gene. The CDR3 DNA follows: TGCAGTGCTAGGGACAGGGGGGGGAACACTGAAGCTTTCCTT. It codes for CSARDRGGNTEAFL.

This chain uses TRBV10-3 with TRBJ2-3, with a weak D call TRBD2 (5 bases). Trimming took off 4 bases at V and 2 bases at J, with 13 bases between the two ends. The CDR3 is 15 residues long. Per germline, CDR1 ENHRY and CDR2 SYGVKD. The CDR3 reads CAISGSSGDTDTQYF. The DNA of the CDR3 is TGTGCCATCAGTGGCTCCAGCGGCGACACAGATACGCAGTATTTT.

The chain has TRBV5-5 and TRBJ2-5; 8 bases align to TRBD1. Germline CDR1 is SGHKS and CDR2 is YYEKEE (reference sequence). The CDR3 has 14 amino acids. J lost 5 bases, V lost 3 bases, and 6 bases had no gene match. CDR3 residues: CASSSTGVRETQYF. CDR3 nucleotides: TGTGCCAGCAGCTCGACAGGGGTGCGGGAGACCCAGTACTTC.

The chain uses TRBV24-1 and TRBJ2-1; D not certain. CDR1 KGHDR and CDR2 SFDVKD come from the germline V gene. The CDR3 has 11 residues. Trimming shortened V by 11 bases and J by 10 bases, and 14 bases separated the two germline ends. CDR3 residues: CASSPLSEQFF. The CDR3 bases are TGTGCCAGCAGCCCCCTTTCGGAGCAGTTCTTC.

The rearrangement joins TRBV20-1 to TRBJ1-5; D is uncertain. The V end lost 5 bases, the J end lost 5 bases, and 1 base lay between the germline ends. Germline V gene data show CDR1 as DFQATT and CDR2 as SNEGSKA (reference sequence). The CDR3 loop spans 9 amino acids. DNA of the CDR3: TGCAGTGCTCATCAGCCCCAGCATTTT. Its translation: CSAHQPQHF.

This clonotype was recorded at least ten times. V usage is TRBV4-1 and J usage is TRBJ1-6; D is unresolved. CDR1 MGHRA and CDR2 YSYEKL come from the germline V gene. Trimming cost V 0 bases and J 7 bases, with 13 bases left between them. The CDR3 has 16 residues. CDR3 sequence (DNA): TGCGCCAGCAGCCAAGATCGGTACAGAGGGAATTCACCCCTCCACTTT. This codes for CASSQDRYRGNSPLHF.

The chain uses TRBV15 and TRBJ1-5, with TRBD1 matching over 7 bases. CDR1 LNHNV and CDR2 YYDKDF come from the germline V gene (reference sequence). The CDR3 contains 14 residues. Trimming removed 4 bases from V and 3 bases from J; junction bases left unmatched: 3. The chain's CDR3 is CATSKQGTNQPQHF. The CDR3 DNA is TGTGCCACCAGCAAACAGGGGACCAATCAGCCCCAGCATTTT.

V gene TRBV10-3 combines with J gene TRBJ2-5, with 10 bases fitting TRBD1. Per the germline V gene, CDR1 is ENHRY and CDR2 is SYGVKD. This CDR3 is 14 amino acids long. The junction had 3 bases not matched to a gene; V was cut back by 4 bases and J by 4 bases. The CDR3: CAISVGQGGETQYF. In DNA form, the CDR3 reads TGTGCCATCAGTGTCGGACAGGGGGGAGAGACCCAGTACTTC.

This clonotype was recorded many times. The J gene is TRBJ2-7, the V gene TRBV7-2; perhaps TRBD1 as D (6 bases). Germline loops: CDR1 SGHTA, CDR2 FQGNSA. The CDR3 is 15 amino acids. Trimming cost V 3 bases and J 0 bases, with 12 bases left between them. The DNA for the CDR3 is TGTGCCAGCAGCTTGTGGAACAGGGACTCCTACGAGCAGTACTTC. This translates into CASSLWNRDSYEQYF. Using reference TRBV7-2 and TRBJ2-7 for the parts outside the CDR3, the full variable domain is GAGVSQSPSNKVTEKGKDVELRCDPISGHTALYWYRQSLGQGLEFLIYFQGNSAPDKSGLPSDRFSAERTGGSVSTLTIQRTQQEDSAVYLCASSLWNRDSYEQYFGPGTRLTVT.